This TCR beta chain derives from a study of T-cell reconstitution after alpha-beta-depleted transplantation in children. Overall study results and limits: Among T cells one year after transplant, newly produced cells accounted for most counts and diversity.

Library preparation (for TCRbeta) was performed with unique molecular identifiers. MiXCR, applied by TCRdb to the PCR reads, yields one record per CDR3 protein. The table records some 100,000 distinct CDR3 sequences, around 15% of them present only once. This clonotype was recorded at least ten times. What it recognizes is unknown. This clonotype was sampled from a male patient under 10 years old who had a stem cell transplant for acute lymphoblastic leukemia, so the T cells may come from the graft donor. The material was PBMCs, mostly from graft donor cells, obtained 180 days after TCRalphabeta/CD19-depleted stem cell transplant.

DNA for the CDR3: TGCAGCGTTGAACGGCGGGGGGGCGTCTGGGTCTACAATGAGCAGTTCTTC. Translation gives CSVERRGGVWVYNEQFF. V gene TRBV29-1 combines with J gene TRBJ2-1, with TRBD2 matching 9 bases. Germline trimming cut 2 bases from V and 3 bases from J; bases unmatched to any gene: 11. Germline lookup yields CDR1 SQVTM and CDR2 ANQGSEA. CDR3 length equals 17 residues.